The source of this T cell receptor beta chain is a study of beta chain features in type 1 diabetes. Germline V gene data show CDR1 as SGHRS and CDR2 as YFSETQ. The CDR3 is made up of 17 amino acids. The V gene lost 4 bases and the J gene lost 4 bases, with 22 bases spanning the gap. Expressed TCRB transcripts got sequenced, as all isolated RNA was reverse transcribed. Measured with immunoSEQ multiplex PCR; TCRdb has only the in-frame clones, and not every one. The sample holds under 800,000 clones; 15% to 17% are singletons and the top ten take 0.093%. This rearrangement joins TRBV5-1 to TRBJ2-3, with a possible D match to TRBD2 (6 bases). This sequence was found in a man between 18 and 35 years old in good health. The specimen sequenced was naive CD4+ T cells from blood. In DNA, the CDR3 is TGCGCCAGCAGCCTCTCCGGATATTCGGGAGTGGCAGATACGCAGTATTTT. This codes for CASSLSGYSGVADTQYF.